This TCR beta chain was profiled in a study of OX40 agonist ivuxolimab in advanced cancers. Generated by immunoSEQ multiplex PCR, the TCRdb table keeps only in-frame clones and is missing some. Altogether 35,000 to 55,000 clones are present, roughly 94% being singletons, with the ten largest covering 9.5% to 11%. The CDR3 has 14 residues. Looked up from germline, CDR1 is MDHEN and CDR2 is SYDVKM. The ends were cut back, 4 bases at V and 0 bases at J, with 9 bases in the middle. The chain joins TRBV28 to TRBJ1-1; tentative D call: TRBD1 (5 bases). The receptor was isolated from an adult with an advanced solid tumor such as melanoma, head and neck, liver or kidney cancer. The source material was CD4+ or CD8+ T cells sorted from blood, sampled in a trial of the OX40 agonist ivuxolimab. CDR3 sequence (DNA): TGTGCCAGCAGTTCAGGGACGGTGAACACTGAAGCTTTCTTT. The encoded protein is CASSSGTVNTEAFF.